This T cell receptor beta chain was identified during a study of blood T cell repertoires in COVID-19. Study-wide context: Both acute and convalescent COVID-19 samples were obtained from the United States, Italy and Spain. In each case, the material was cDNA or gDNA derived from T cells, B-cell-depleted T cells, or PBMCs.

Assay: immunoSEQ multiplex PCR; the TCRdb copy retains only in-frame clones and omits some. The sample holds more than 85,000 clones, 85% to 90% seen once. Trimming cost V 8 bases and J 0 bases; bases outside gene matches: 4. The CDR3 extends over 14 amino acids. In germline, CDR1 is LNHDA, CDR2 SQIVND (reference sequence). The TCR comes from a woman in her 50s with acute or convalescent COVID-19. The V call is TRBV19, the J call TRBJ1-3; 7 nucleotides agree with TRBD1. Sequencing input: peripheral blood. The CDR3 DNA is TGTGCCAGTGGAAGGGGGCTCTCTGGAAACACCATATATTTT. Translated, it gives CASGRGLSGNTIYF.